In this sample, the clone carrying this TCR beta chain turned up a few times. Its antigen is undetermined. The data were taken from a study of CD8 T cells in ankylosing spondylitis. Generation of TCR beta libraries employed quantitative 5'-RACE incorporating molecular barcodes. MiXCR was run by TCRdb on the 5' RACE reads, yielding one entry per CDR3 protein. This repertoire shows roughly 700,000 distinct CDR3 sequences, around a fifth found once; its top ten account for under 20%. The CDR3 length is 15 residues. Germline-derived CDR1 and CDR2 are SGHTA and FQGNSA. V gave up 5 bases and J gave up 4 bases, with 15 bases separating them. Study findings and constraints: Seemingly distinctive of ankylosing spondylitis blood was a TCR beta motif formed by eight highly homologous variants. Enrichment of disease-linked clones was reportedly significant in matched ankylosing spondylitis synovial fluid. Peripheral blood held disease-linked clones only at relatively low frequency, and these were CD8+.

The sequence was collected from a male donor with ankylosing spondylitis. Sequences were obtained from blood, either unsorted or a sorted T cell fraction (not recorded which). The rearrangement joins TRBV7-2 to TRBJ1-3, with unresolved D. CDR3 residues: CASSPAGMAGNTIYF. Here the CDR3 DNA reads TGTGCCAGCAGCCCCGCGGGGATGGCGGGAAACACCATATATTTT.